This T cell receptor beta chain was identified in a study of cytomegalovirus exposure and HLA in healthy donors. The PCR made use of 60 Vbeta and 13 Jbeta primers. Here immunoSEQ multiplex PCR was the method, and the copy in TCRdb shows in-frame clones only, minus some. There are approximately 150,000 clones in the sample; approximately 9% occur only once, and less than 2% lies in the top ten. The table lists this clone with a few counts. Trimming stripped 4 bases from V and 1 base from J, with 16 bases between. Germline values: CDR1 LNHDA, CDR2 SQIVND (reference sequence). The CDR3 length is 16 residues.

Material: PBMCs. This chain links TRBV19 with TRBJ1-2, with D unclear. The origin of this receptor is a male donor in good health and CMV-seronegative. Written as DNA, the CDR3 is TGTGCCAGTAGTAACCTGGGAGGGAGAGTTAACTATGGCTACACCTTC. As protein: CASSNLGGRVNYGYTF. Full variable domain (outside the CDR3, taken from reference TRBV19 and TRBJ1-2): DGGITQSPKYLFRKEGQNVTLSCEQNLNHDAMYWYRQDPGQGLRLIYYSQIVNDFQKGDIAEGYSVSREKKESFPLTVTSAQKNPTAFYLCASSNLGGRVNYGYTFGSGTRLTVV.